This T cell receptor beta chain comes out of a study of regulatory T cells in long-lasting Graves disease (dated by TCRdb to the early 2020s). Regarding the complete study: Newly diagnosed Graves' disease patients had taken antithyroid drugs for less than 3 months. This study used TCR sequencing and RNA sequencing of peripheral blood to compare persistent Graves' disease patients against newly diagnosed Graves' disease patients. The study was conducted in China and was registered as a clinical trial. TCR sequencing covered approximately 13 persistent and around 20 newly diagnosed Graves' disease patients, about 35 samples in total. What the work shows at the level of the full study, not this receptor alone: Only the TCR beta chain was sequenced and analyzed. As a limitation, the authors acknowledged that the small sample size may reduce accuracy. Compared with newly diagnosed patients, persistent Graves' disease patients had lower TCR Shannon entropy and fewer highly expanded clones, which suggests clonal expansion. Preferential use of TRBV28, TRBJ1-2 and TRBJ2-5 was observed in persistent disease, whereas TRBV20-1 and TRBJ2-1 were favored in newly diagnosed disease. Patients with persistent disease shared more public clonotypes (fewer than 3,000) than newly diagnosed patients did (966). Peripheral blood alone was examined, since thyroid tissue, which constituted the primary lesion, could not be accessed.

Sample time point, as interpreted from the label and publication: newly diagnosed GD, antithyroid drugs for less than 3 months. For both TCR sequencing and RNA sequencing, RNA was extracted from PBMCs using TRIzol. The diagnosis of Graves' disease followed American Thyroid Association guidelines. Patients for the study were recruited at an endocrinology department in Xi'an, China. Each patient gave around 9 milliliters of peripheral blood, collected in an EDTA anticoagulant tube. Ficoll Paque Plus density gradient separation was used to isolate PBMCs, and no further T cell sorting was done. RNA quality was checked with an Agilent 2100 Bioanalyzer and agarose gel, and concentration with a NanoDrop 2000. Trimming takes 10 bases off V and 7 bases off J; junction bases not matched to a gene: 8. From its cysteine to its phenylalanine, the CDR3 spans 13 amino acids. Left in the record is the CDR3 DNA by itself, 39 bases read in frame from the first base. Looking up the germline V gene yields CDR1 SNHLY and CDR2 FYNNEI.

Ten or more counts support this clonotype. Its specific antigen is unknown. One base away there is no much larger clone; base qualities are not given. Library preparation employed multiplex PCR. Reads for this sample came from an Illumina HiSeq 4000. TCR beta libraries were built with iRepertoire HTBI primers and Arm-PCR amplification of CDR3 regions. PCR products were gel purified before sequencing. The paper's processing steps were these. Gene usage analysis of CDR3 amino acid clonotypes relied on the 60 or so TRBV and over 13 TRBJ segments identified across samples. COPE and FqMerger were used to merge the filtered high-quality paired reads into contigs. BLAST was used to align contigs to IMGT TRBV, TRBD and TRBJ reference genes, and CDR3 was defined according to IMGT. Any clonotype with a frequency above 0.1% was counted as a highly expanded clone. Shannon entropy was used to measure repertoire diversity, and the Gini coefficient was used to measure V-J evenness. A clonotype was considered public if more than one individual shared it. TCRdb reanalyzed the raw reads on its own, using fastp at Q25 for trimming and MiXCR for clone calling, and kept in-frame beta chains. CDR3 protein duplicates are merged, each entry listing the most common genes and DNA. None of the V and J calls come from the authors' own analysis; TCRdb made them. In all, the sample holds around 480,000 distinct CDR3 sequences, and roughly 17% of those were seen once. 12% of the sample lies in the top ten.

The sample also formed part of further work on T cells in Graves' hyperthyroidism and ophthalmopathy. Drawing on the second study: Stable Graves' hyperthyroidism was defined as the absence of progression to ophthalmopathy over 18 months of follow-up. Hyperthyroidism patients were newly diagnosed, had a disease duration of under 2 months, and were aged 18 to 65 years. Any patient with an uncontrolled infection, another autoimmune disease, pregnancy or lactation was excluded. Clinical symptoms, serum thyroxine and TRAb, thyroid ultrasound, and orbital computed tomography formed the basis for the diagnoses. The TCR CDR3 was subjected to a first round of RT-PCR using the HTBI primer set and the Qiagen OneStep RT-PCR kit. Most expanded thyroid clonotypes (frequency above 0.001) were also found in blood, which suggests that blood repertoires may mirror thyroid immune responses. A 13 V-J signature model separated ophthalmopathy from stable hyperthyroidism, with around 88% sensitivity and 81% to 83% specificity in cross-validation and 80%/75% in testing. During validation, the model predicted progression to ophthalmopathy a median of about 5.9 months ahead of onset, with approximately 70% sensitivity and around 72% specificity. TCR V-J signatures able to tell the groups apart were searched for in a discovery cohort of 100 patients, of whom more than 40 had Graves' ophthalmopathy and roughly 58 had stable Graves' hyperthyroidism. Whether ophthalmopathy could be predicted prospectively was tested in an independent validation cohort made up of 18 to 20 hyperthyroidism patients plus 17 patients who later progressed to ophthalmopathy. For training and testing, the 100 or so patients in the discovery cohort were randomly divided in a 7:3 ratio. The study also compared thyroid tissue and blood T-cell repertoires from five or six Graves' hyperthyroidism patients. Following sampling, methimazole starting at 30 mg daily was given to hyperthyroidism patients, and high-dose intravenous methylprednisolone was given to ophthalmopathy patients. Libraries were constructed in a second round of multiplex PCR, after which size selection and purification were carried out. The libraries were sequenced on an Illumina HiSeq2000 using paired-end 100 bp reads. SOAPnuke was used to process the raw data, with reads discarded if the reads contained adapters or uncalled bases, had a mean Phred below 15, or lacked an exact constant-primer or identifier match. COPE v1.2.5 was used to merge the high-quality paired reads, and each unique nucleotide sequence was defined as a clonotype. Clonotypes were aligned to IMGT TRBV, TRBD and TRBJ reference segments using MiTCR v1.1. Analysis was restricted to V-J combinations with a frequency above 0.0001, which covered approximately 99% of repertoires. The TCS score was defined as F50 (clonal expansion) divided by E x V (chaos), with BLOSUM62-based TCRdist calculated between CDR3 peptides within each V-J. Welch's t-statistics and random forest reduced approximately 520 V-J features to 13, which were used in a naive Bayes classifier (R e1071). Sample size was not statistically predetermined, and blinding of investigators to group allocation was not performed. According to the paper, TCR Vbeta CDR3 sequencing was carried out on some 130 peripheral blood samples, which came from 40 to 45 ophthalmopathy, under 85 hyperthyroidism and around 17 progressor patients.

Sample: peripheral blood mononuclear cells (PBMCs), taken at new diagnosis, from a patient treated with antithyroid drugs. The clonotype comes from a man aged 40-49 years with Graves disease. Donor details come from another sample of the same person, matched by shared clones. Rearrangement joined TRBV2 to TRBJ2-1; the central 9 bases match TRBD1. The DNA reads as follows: TGTGCCACCCACCAGGACAGGGGTAATGAGCAGTTCTTC. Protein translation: CATHQDRGNEQFF.